This T cell receptor (beta chain) was captured in a study of blood T cells in healthy people across ages. Findings and caveats of the study: Higher naive T cell percentage went strongly together with higher TCR beta diversity.

This clonotype was recorded many times. What it binds is unknown. V was cut by 6 bases and J by 2 bases, with 9 bases left in between. The CDR3 is made up of 13 amino acids. It was with a sample-barcoded 5' primer and a J-beta primer mix that a second PCR of about 7 to 12 cycles was run. TCRdb re-called the 5' RACE reads with MiXCR, one entry per CDR3 protein. The sample carries approximately 1,700,000 distinct CDR3 sequences, about 39% recorded once. The sample was blood. The rearrangement links TRBV12-3 or TRBV12-4 to TRBJ2-3; D is possibly TRBD2 (6 bases). The sequence came from a human donor in good health. CDR3 coding DNA: TGTGCCAGCAGGCGGGGCTCCACAGATACGCAGTATTTT. As protein: CASRRGSTDTQYF.